The 27 T cell receptor beta chains below all came from one sample that was sequenced in a study of blood T cell repertoires in COVID-19. Sequenced by immunoSEQ multiplex PCR; TCRdb stores in-frame clones only, minus some. The data show hundreds of thousands of clones, about 87% seen once. Sample: peripheral blood. The receptors stem from a young man with COVID-19, enrolled during active disease.

This clone showed up just once. The genes are TRBV5-6 and TRBJ1-6; 9 bases align to TRBD1. V gave up 4 bases and J gave up 2 bases; unmatched junction bases: 1. Per the germline V gene, CDR1 is SGHDT and CDR2 is YYEEEE. This CDR3 region has 15 residues. The CDR3 DNA reads as TGTGCCAGCAGCCGGACAGGGGCCTATAATTCACCCCTCCACTTT. Amino acids: CASSRTGAYNSPLHF.

The chain is built from TRBV7-8 and TRBJ1-5; a weak D match, TRBD1 (5 bases). V was shortened by 7 bases and J by 2 bases, with 18 bases between the two germline ends. The length of the CDR3 is 16 residues. Germline V lookup: CDR1 SGHVS, CDR2 FQNEAQ. This CDR3 is CASTPRARAGNQPQHF. The CDR3 region has the DNA TGTGCCAGCACCCCAAGGGCCAGGGCCGGCAATCAGCCCCAGCATTTT.

The chain links TRBV6-4 to TRBJ1-4; tentatively, D is TRBD1 (5 bases). Germline-derived CDR1 and CDR2 are MRHNA and SNTAGT. This CDR3 region has 15 residues. V lost 5 bases and J 4 bases, leaving 14 bases between the germline ends. The CDR3 DNA reads TGTGCCAGCAGTTCCGGGGAGGGGAATAATGAAAAACTGTTTTTT. As protein: CASSSGEGNNEKLFF.

In its sample, this clone was seen once. V and J are TRBV5-1 and TRBJ1-4, with a tentative D call TRBD1 (5 bases). V was trimmed by 7 bases and J by 0 bases, leaving 13 bases between them. The CDR3 runs 15 residues. Germline loops: CDR1 SGHRS, CDR2 YFSETQ. This CDR3 is CASAHGGATNEKLFF. The CDR3 region has the DNA TGCGCCAGCGCCCACGGGGGGGCAACTAATGAAAAACTGTTTTTT.

CDR3 in amino acids: CASSLERTSGTNEQFF. The CDR3 DNA reads TGTGCCAGCAGCTTGGAAAGGACTAGCGGGACTAATGAGCAGTTCTTC. This chain links TRBV5-4 with TRBJ2-1; 12 nucleotides agree with TRBD2. This CDR3 contains 16 residues. Germline V lookup: CDR1 SGHNT, CDR2 YYREEE (reference sequence). The junction had 5 bases not matched to a gene; V was cut back by 0 bases and J by 7 bases.

This chain links TRBV14 with TRBJ2-1; 8 positions match TRBD2. The germline V gene encodes CDR1 SGHDN and CDR2 FVKESK. This CDR3 contains 16 residues. After removal of 1 base from V and 10 bases from J, the junction contained 12 bases not matched to a gene. CDR3 in amino acids: CASSQVQLAARQEQFF. CDR3 bases: TGTGCCAGCAGCCAAGTGCAACTAGCGGCTCGCCAGGAGCAGTTCTTC.

The table lists this clone with a few counts. The CDR3, as DNA: TGTGCCAGCGCGACAGGGCTCTCCTACGAGCAGTACTTC. Its protein is CASATGLSYEQYF. This chain links TRBV2 with TRBJ2-7, with 7 bases aligning to TRBD1. The V segment lost 8 bases and the J segment 0 bases; nucleotides outside the gene matches: 4. This CDR3 is 13 amino acids long. Germline loops: CDR1 SNHLY, CDR2 FYNNEI.

The J gene is TRBJ1-1, the V gene TRBV29-1; 7 positions agree with TRBD1. CDR3 length: 15 amino acids. Germline CDR1 and CDR2: SQVTM and ANQGSEA. The trim removed 0 bases at V and 3 bases at J, leaving 7 bases unmatched. Here the CDR3 reads CSVEDLRGPDTEAFF. CDR3 DNA: TGCAGCGTTGAAGATCTTAGGGGGCCGGACACTGAAGCTTTCTTT.

This sequence joins TRBV7-2 and TRBJ2-7, with D uncertain. This CDR3 contains 14 residues. Germline-derived CDR1 and CDR2 are SGHTA and FQGNSA. Trimming cost V 4 bases and J 0 bases, with 10 bases left between them. DNA for the CDR3: TGTGCCAGCAGCTCCCAGTTAAGCTCCTACGAGCAGTACTTC. It yields the protein CASSSQLSSYEQYF.

This clone was observed a single time. The rearrangement uses TRBV6-5 and TRBJ2-1; D might be TRBD2 (7 bases). Germline CDR1 reads MNHEY; CDR2 reads SVGAGI. The CDR3 spans 14 residues. V was shortened by 7 bases and J by 2 bases, with 12 bases between the two germline ends. CDR3 nucleotide sequence: TGTGCCAGCACCCAAGGGGGGGCCTACAATGAGCAGTTCTTC. Translating it yields CASTQGGAYNEQFF.

The chain joins TRBV5-4 to TRBJ2-7; 11 bases are shared with TRBD2. This CDR3 comprises 13 residues. V was clipped by 4 bases and J by 7 bases; unmatched bases: 4. CDR1 and CDR2 (germline): SGHNT, YYREEE (reference sequence). The CDR3, as DNA: TGTGCCAGCAGCCCGGGGACTAGCGGTGAGCAGTACTTC. This translates into CASSPGTSGEQYF.

The chain is built from TRBV28 and TRBJ2-1, with D perhaps TRBD1 (6 bases). CDR3 length equals 14 residues. The V end was cut by 5 bases, the J end by 0 bases, with 8 bases between. From germline, CDR1 is MDHEN and CDR2 SYDVKM. In nucleotides, the CDR3 is TGTGCCAGCAGTCTGACAGGCTCCTACAATGAGCAGTTCTTC. Amino acid sequence: CASSLTGSYNEQFF.

The chain joins TRBV5-1 to TRBJ2-5; 8 nucleotides match TRBD2. Unmatched junction bases numbered 8, after V lost 0 bases and J lost 1 base. The CDR3 is 17 residues long. CDR1 SGHRS and CDR2 YFSETQ come from the germline V gene. The DNA for the CDR3 is TGCGCCAGCAGCTTGGGCCCCAGCGGGGGTCTCCAAGAGACCCAGTACTTC. Its protein product is CASSLGPSGGLQETQYF.

This chain connects TRBV18 to TRBJ2-7, with TRBD1 matching over 7 bases. Unmatched junction bases numbered 5, after V lost 4 bases and J lost 5 bases. CDR3 length: 13 residues. Germline V gene data show CDR1 as KGHSH and CDR2 as LQKENI. Here the CDR3 DNA reads TGTGCCAGCTCACGGGGGACAGCAGACGAGCAGTACTTC. Translation: CASSRGTADEQYF. The full variable domain, its missing parts supplied by reference TRBV18 and TRBJ2-7, is NAGVMQNPRHLVRRRGQEARLRCSPMKGHSHVYWYRQLPEEGLKFMVYLQKENIIDESGMPKERFSAEFPKEGPSILRIQQVVRGDSAAYFCASSRGTADEQYFGPGTRLTVT.

V gene TRBV7-5 combines with J gene TRBJ2-5; the DNA was not compared with TRBD2, the D call given in the table. TRBV7-5 is annotated as a pseudogene. This CDR3 is 17 amino acids long. The CDR3 is CVRSPSGGQAIQETQYF. The CDR3 coding sequence is TGTGTCAGAAGCCCCAGCGGGGGGCAGGCAATACAAGAGACCCAGTACTTC.

CDR3 amino acids: CASSEWRGSGNTIYF. In DNA form, the CDR3 reads TGTGCCAGCAGTGAATGGAGGGGCTCTGGAAACACCATATATTTT. This rearrangement joins TRBV6-1 to TRBJ1-3; TRBD1 is a possible D gene (5 bases). The ends were cut back, 2 bases at V and 0 bases at J, with 8 bases in the middle. Germline CDR1 is MNHNS and CDR2 is SASEGT. The CDR3 length is 15 residues.

Remarks on this clone: This same CDR3 is encoded by further DNA sequences in the sample. This chain joins TRBV3-1 (or the pseudogene TRBV3-2) and TRBJ2-7, with 14 bases matching TRBD2. Germline lookup yields CDR1 LGHDT and CDR2 YNNKEL (reference sequence). The CDR3 loop spans 16 amino acids. J lost 0 bases, V lost 4 bases, and 2 bases had no gene match. CDR3: CASSRGTSGSSYEQYF. CDR3 coding DNA: TGTGCCAGCAGCCGGGGGACTAGCGGGAGCTCCTACGAGCAGTACTTC.

This clone was observed a few times. The chain couples TRBV7-9 to TRBJ1-2; TRBD1 matches 10 bases. The length of the CDR3 is 12 residues. The germline gives CDR1 SEHNR, CDR2 FQNEAQ (reference sequence). The V gene end was trimmed by 3 bases and the J gene end by 14 bases; junction bases not matched to a gene: 6. The CDR3 sequence is CASSLTGGSGTF. Written as DNA, the CDR3 is TGTGCCAGCAGCTTGACAGGGGGCTCGGGAACCTTC. Together with reference TRBV7-9 and TRBJ1-2, the CDR3 gives the full variable domain: DTGVSQNPRHKITKRGQNVTFRCDPISEHNRLYWYRQTLGQGPEFLTYFQNEAQLEKSRLLSDRFSAERPKGSFSTLEIQRTEQGDSAMYLCASSLTGGSGTFGSGTRLTVV.

The chain has TRBV3-1 (or the pseudogene TRBV3-2) and TRBJ2-5; 8 bases line up with TRBD2. The CDR3 spans 15 residues. The J segment lost 4 bases and the V segment lost 0 bases, leaving 4 bases of the junction unmatched. The germline V gene has CDR1 LGHDT and CDR2 YNNKEL (reference sequence). CDR3 nucleotide sequence: TGTGCCAGCAGCCAAGAACCCAGCGGGAGAGAGACCCAGTACTTC. As protein: CASSQEPSGRETQYF.

This chain links TRBV5-1 with TRBJ2-7, with a possible D match to TRBD1 (6 bases). The CDR3 loop spans 14 amino acids. Germline V CDR1 and CDR2: SGHRS, YFSETQ. With 0 bases removed from V and 7 bases from J, the gap between germline ends came to 14 bases. In DNA form, the CDR3 reads TGCGCCAGCAGCTTGGACAGGGTAGGAGAAGAGCAGTACTTC. Protein sequence: CASSLDRVGEEQYF.

This clone showed up just a few times. This chain links TRBV6-5 with TRBJ1-3, with D unclear. V was pared by 6 bases and J by 5 bases, with 17 bases between. CDR1 MNHEY and CDR2 SVGAGI come from the germline V gene. The CDR3 consists of 15 residues. The CDR3: CASSLTPGPRNTIYF. The CDR3 region has the DNA TGTGCCAGCAGCTTAACCCCGGGTCCGAGAAACACCATATATTTT.

V usage is TRBV18 and J usage is TRBJ2-1; perhaps TRBD1 as D (6 bases). The ends were cut back, 5 bases at V and 4 bases at J, with 9 bases in the middle. Germline CDR1 reads KGHSH; CDR2 reads LQKENI. The CDR3 runs 13 residues. The CDR3 DNA reads TGTGCCAGCTCAGCCCAGGGGTACAATGAGCAGTTCTTC. It encodes CASSAQGYNEQFF.

This rearrangement joins TRBV14 to TRBJ2-7; the D gene is possibly TRBD1 (5 bases). The germline gives CDR1 SGHDN, CDR2 FVKESK. V was clipped by 2 bases and J by 2 bases, with 10 bases between them. CDR3 length equals 14 residues. CDR3 residues: CASSQYQGTYEQYF. CDR3 nucleotides: TGTGCCAGCAGCCAATATCAGGGCACCTACGAGCAGTACTTC.

This clone came up once. J is TRBJ1-6 and V is TRBV4-1, with D possibly being TRBD1 (6 bases). The CDR3 is 14 amino acids. Germline lookup yields CDR1 MGHRA and CDR2 YSYEKL. The V end was cut by 1 base, the J end by 10 bases, with 11 bases between. The CDR3 DNA follows: TGCGCCAGCAGCCAAGTGGCAGGACAGTCACCCCTCCACTTT. This sequence encodes CASSQVAGQSPLHF.

V and J are TRBV27 and TRBJ2-1, with D possibly TRBD2 on 6 matching bases. Per the germline V gene, CDR1 is MNHEY and CDR2 is SMNVEV (reference sequence). Deletions cut 6 bases from V and 5 bases from J, with 17 bases between. This CDR3 spans 15 amino acids. CDR3 DNA sequence: TGTGCCAGCAGCCGGAGGAGGGAAAACAACAATGAGCAGTTCTTC. The encoded protein is CASSRRRENNNEQFF.

The V and J genes are TRBV18 and TRBJ2-3; the match to TRBD1 covers 7 bases. V lost 2 bases to trimming and J lost 4 bases; unmatched junction nucleotides: 6. The CDR3 sequence is 15 residues long. Germline CDR1 KGHSH, CDR2 LQKENI. Written as DNA, the CDR3 is TGTGCCAGCTCACCAAAACAGGGGTGGGCAGATACGCAGTATTTT. This gives the protein CASSPKQGWADTQYF.

The chain has TRBV15 and TRBJ2-1; D is ambiguous. V was trimmed by 0 bases and J by 6 bases, leaving 33 bases between them. This CDR3 comprises 22 residues. Germline V gene data show CDR1 as LNHNV and CDR2 as YYDKDF (reference sequence). CDR3: CATSRDNKRAYPFRVLPNEQFF. CDR3 bases: TGTGCCACCAGCAGAGATAACAAACGAGCGTATCCGTTTCGGGTTTTGCCCAATGAGCAGTTCTTC.